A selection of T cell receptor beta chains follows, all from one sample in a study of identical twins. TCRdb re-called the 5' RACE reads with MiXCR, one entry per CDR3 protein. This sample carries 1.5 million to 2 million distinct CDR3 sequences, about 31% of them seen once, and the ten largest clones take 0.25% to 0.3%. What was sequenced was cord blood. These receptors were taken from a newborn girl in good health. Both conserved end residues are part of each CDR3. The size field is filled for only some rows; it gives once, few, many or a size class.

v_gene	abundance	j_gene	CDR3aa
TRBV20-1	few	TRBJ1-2	CSARYGTYGYTF
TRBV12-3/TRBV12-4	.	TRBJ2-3	CASSYPGLAGGLGTQYF
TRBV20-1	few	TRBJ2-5	CSALRQETQYF
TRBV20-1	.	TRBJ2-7	CSAASGSLIYEQYF
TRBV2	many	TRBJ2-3	CASRGGLAGFSDTQYF
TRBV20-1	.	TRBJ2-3	CSASVRGGADTQYF
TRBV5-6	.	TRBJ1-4	CASSLSGESLATNEKLFF
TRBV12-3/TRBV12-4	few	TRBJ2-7	CASSLLGAVGVYEQYF
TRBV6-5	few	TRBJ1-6	CASSTQRSSYNSPLHF
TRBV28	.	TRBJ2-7	CASSYPSGTGDNEQYF
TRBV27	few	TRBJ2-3	CATTTQGGSTDTQYF
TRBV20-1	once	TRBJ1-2	CSATTGLYGYTF
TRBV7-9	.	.	CASSLEGIPSYEQYF
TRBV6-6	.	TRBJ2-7	CASSSGMPYEQYF
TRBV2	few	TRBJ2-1	CASPKRGSSYNEQFF
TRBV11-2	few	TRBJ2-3	CASSPTPTRVRDTQYF
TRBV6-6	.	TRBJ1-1	CASSDRWENTEAFF
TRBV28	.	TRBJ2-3	CASSADRGRGSDTQYF
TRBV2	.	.	CASSGTPGLAGREQYF
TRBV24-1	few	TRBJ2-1	CATRPLRTDYMDNEQFF
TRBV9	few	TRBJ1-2	CASSVVRTGDYGYTF
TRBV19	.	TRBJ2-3	CASSISALAGGGTDTQYF
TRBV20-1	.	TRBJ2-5	CSARWASGPRKYF
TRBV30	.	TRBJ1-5	CAWSAGLGGQPQHF
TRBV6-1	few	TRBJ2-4	CASSDRYIQYF
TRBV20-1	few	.	CSARDRRAGPYNEQYF
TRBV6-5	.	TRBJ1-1	CATRTGLPDTEAFF
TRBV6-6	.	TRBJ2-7	CASSYLQVHEQYF
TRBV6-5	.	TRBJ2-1	CASSYTPGTSNEQFF
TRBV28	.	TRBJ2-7	CASTRSGRVYEQYF
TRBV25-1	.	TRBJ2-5	CASRAGFGNEQYF
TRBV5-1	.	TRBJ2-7	CASSGLAGVTYEQYF
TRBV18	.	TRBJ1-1	CASSSPGQGTNTEAFF
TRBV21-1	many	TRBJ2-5	CASSKPWLVGETQYF
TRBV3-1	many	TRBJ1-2	CASSQVLNYGYTF
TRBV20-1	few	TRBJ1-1	CSARGLMNTEAFF
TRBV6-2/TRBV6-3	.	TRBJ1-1	CASSYWAWGPDTEAFF
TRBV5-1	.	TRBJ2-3	CASSPPSGAADTQYF
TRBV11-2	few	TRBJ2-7	CASSLAPDSSYEQYF
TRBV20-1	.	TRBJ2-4	CSARVLTSLAKNIQYF
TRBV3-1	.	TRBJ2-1	CASSLRRGASGGLNEQFF
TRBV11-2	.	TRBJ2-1	CASSLTPKRNEQFF